Following are 2 T cell receptor beta chains from one sample sequenced in a study of Graves' ophthalmopathy and Graves' hyperthyroidism. TCR beta CDR3 amplification used RNA transcripts. HTBI primers were employed in first-round RT-PCR, then a second-round multiplex PCR followed. TCRdb redid the calling of the multiplex PCR reads with MiXCR, one entry per CDR3 protein. This table holds about 1.2 million distinct CDR3 sequences, about 36% found once. The sample comprised peripheral blood or thyroid tissue (not recorded which). The receptors originated from an adult man with Graves' hyperthyroidism.

This clonotype turned up a few times. An end of the junction differs from the germline gene, which may be a read error. This chain joins TRBV10-3 and TRBJ2-7; D might be TRBD1 or TRBD2, each matching 5 bases. The CDR3 is 16 residues long. Germline V gene lookup returns CDR1 ENHRY and CDR2 SYGVKD. The CDR3 region has the DNA TGTGCCAGCAGTAAACTGGGGACGGTCAGCTCCTACGAGCAGTACTTC. Translated: CASSKLGTVSSYEQYF.

This clonotype occurred a few times. The V call is TRBV6-5, the J call TRBJ2-5; 10 bases match TRBD1. The V and J ends lost 6 bases and 12 bases, in that order; junction bases with no gene match: 13. The CDR3 extends over 14 amino acids. Germline V gene sequence: CDR1 MNHEY, CDR2 SVGAGI. The CDR3 DNA reads TGTGCCAGCAGCCAAGGTGGGGACAGGGGCCCCGAGTACTTC. This gives the protein CASSQGGDRGPEYF.